Detailed here is one T cell receptor beta chain. The data are from a study of control samples from healthy donors and cancer patients. The CDR3 consists of 15 residues. Germline V gene lookup returns CDR1 SGHNT and CDR2 YYREEE (reference sequence). Losses at the gene ends were 4 bases for V and 9 bases for J; bases not matched to a gene: 5. Clones were sequenced by immunoSEQ multiplex PCR, and TCRdb holds only the in-frame ones, with some missing. The table records 60,000 to 95,000 clones, around 90% of them present only once. The sequenced sample consisted of PBMCs. This rearrangement joins TRBV5-4 to TRBJ2-1, with 15 nucleotides matching TRBD2. This receptor was obtained from a woman aged 45-60 years with colorectal cancer. CDR3 region: CASSPGLAGGFEQFF. CDR3 coding DNA: TGTGCCAGCAGCCCGGGACTAGCGGGGGGTTTTGAGCAGTTCTTC.